Reported below is one T cell receptor beta chain. Which antigen it targets is not known. Nothing much larger sits one base from this clone, and base qualities are not available. Graves' hyperthyroidism was defined as stable when no progression to ophthalmopathy occurred over 18 months of follow-up. Hyperthyroidism patients were aged 18 to 65 years and newly diagnosed, with disease duration of less than 2 months. Exclusion was applied to patients with uncontrolled infections, other autoimmune diseases, pregnancy or lactation. Diagnoses were based on clinical symptoms, serum thyroxine and TRAb, thyroid ultrasound and orbital computed tomography. PBMCs were separated from under 11 ml of fresh peripheral blood using Ficoll-Paque density gradient centrifugation. Total RNA was extracted with Trizol reagent, and quality was checked on an Agilent 2100 Bioanalyzer. This sample is part of a study of T cells in Graves' hyperthyroidism and ophthalmopathy (dated by TCRdb to the late 2010s). In terms of the full investigation: Peripheral blood was sampled at the time of initial diagnosis, prior to any treatment. The roughly 100 discovery patients were randomly divided into training and test sets at a 7:3 ratio. In more than 5 Graves' hyperthyroidism patients, the study also compared T-cell repertoires from thyroid tissue with T-cell repertoires from blood. Prospective prediction of ophthalmopathy was tested in an independent validation cohort of some 20 hyperthyroidism patients and 17 patients who later progressed to ophthalmopathy. Once sampling was done, hyperthyroidism patients were given methimazole at a starting dose of 30 mg daily, whereas ophthalmopathy patients were given high-dose intravenous methylprednisolone. The paper reports TCR Vbeta CDR3 sequencing of some 140 peripheral blood samples: some 44 ophthalmopathy, fewer than 85 hyperthyroidism and approximately 17 progressor patients. To identify TCR V-J signatures that set the groups apart, the researchers used a discovery cohort of more than 95 patients, made up of 43 with Graves' ophthalmopathy and some 58 with stable Graves' hyperthyroidism.

The TCR beta CDR3 regions were amplified from the RNA transcripts. The first round of RT-PCR for the TCR CDR3 was performed with the HTBI primer set and the Qiagen OneStep RT-PCR kit. The libraries were constructed in a second round of multiplex PCR and then size-selected and purified. Sequencing of the libraries was done on an Illumina HiSeq2000 using paired-end 100 bp reads. The authors' analysis ran thus. SOAPnuke was used to process the raw data, throwing out any read that contained adapters or uncalled bases, had a mean Phred below 15, or lacked an exact constant-primer or identifier match. COPE v1.2.5 was used to merge high-quality paired reads, and clonotypes were defined as unique nucleotide sequences. MiTCR v1.1 was used to align the clonotypes against IMGT TRBV, TRBD and TRBJ reference segments. Analysis was restricted to V-J combinations with a frequency above 0.0001, which covered roughly 99% of repertoires. A TCS score was defined as the ratio of F50 (clonal expansion) to E x V (chaos), with BLOSUM62-based TCRdist applied between CDR3 peptides within each V-J. Welch's t-statistics and random forest reduced some 510 V-J features to 13, which were used in a naive Bayes classifier (R e1071). TCRdb itself trimmed the public reads at Q25 with fastp, ran MiXCR and retained productive beta chains. One record per CDR3 amino acid sequence lists the most common genes and DNA. The V and J calls and clone size are TCRdb's, not the authors'. A total of 500,000 to 600,000 distinct CDR3 sequences appear in this sample, roughly 17% of them only once. The ten most abundant clones make up 15% to 20% of the sample.

Between the V and J ends, shortened by 2 bases and 6 bases respectively, the junction contains 8 bases. The CDR3 holds 13 amino acids from the cysteine to the phenylalanine. The DNA shown is the 39-base CDR3, in frame from base 1. Looking up the germline V gene yields CDR1 WSHSY and CDR2 SAAADI. General study outcomes and caveats: Sample size was not statistically predetermined, and blinding of investigators to group allocation was not performed. Most expanded thyroid clonotypes (frequency above 0.001) were also detected in blood, a finding suggesting that blood repertoires may reflect thyroid immune responses. A model built on a 13 V-J signature distinguished ophthalmopathy from stable hyperthyroidism, reaching 85% to 90% sensitivity and 81% to 83% specificity in cross-validation and 80%/75% in testing. In validation, the model predicted progression to ophthalmopathy a median of roughly 6.5 months before onset, with roughly 71% sensitivity and roughly 72% specificity.

Sequenced material: blood. The sequence derives from a woman aged 18-29 years with Graves' hyperthyroidism. Recombination connected TRBV10-2 to TRBJ2-1; the D gene is not confidently resolved. DNA sequence: TGCGCCAGCAGTGAGAGTAGAGGCAATGAGCAGTTCTTC. It codes for CASSESRGNEQFF.